This is a list of T cell receptor beta chains from one sample in a study of cytomegalovirus exposure and HLA in healthy donors. This table comes from immunoSEQ multiplex PCR, and its TCRdb copy is limited to in-frame clones, with some not included. The sample shows 60,000 to 65,000 clones, 90% to 96% of them seen only once. The sample was PBMCs. The receptors here all came from a woman aged 18-29 years in good health and CMV-seronegative. CDR3s include the opening cysteine and the closing phenylalanine or tryptophan.

TRBJ2-1	TRBV15	CATSSPLAGAYNEQFF
TRBJ1-5	TRBV28	CASSPRGRGTRPQHF
TRBJ2-3	TRBV28	CASRYLTGGTQYF
TRBJ2-6	TRBV7-9	CASSPARGGPGANVLTF
TRBJ2-7	TRBV7-2	CASSLGLGEQYF
TRBJ1-2	TRBV9	CASSRTGKSGYGYTF
TRBJ2-7	TRBV7-3	CASSLSGGYEQYF
TRBJ2-1	TRBV6-4	CASNQDCAQEQFF
TRBJ1-2	TRBV29-1	CSGAGGAQGYTF
TRBJ1-5	TRBV19	CASTFRGVDQPQHF
TRBJ2-3	TRBV11-3	CASSTKSSAGGGTDTQYF
TRBJ2-2	TRBV10-3	CAIRTTSQGGELFF
TRBJ2-3	TRBV25-1	CASSLGGRALGDTQYF
TRBJ1-3	TRBV28	CASSTRTALTGNTIYF
TRBJ2-3	TRBV7-8	CASSPRLAVGGTSTDTQYF
TRBJ2-1	TRBV5-4	CASSPGLRPYNEQFF
TRBJ2-5	TRBV13	CASSHGWTSGGPWETQYF
TRBJ2-1	TRBV18	CASSRPVGLAGVREQFF
TRBJ2-3	TRBV6-1	CAADRGSTDTQYF
TRBJ2-7	TRBV5-1	CASSLAVGSSYEQYF
TRBJ2-3	TRBV7-8	CASTRMGRTSEIYTQYF
TRBJ1-4	TRBV5-1	CASSLAGTGNEKLFF
TRBJ2-2	TRBV27	CASSLGQNTGELFF
TRBJ1-5	TRBV6-6	CASTPPGAGPNQPQHF
TRBJ2-5	TRBV7-9	CASSPGQGSQETQYF
TRBJ1-2	TRBV19	CASTRQGAPNYGYTF
TRBJ2-3	TRBV14	CASSQSGVRWTDTQYF
TRBJ2-3	TRBV19	CASSPVTQYF
TRBJ2-5	TRBV6-5	CASSPGVAGETQYF
TRBJ2-3	TRBV19	CASSRQGSTDTQYF
TRBJ1-1	TRBV7-9	CASSPRDRGRDTEAFF
TRBJ2-1	TRBV15	CATSPPLGQGRWNEQFF
TRBJ2-7	TRBV11-1	CASSLPGQVYEQYF
TRBJ2-5	TRBV28	CASSQTQGQPGWAQYF
TRBJ1-3	TRBV18	CASSLYPGQTSGNTIYF
TRBJ1-5	TRBV27	CASSLWGGNQPQHF
TRBJ2-1	TRBV27	CASSSPREGVGDEQFF
TRBJ2-2	TRBV9	CASSARGGTGELFF
TRBJ2-3	TRBV18	CASSPLSGPDTQYF
TRBJ2-5	TRBV11-2	CASSLGARGETQYF
TRBJ1-4	TRBV5-1	CASRGDRANEKLFF
TRBJ2-2	TRBV7-2	CASSYRDRGNTGELFF
TRBJ1-2	TRBV27	CASQDRGGPNYGYTF
TRBJ2-7	TRBV5-6	CASGNRARGLVGGYEQYF
TRBJ2-1	TRBV28	CASTEPPGSNEQFF
TRBJ2-7	TRBV7-2	CASSPLAGGVYEQYF
TRBJ2-7	TRBV5-1	CASNRQGLGGEQYF
TRBJ2-7	TRBV5-1	CASSTRGATPYEQYF
TRBJ2-7	TRBV7-9	CASSPPITGADEQYF
TRBJ2-6	TRBV28	CASSGGGSGANVLTF
TRBJ1-2	TRBV4-2	CASSQERQGAREVGYTF
TRBJ2-5	TRBV4-3	CASSQETSGAPGTQYF
TRBJ1-5	TRBV6-5	CASSPGQGNQPQHF
TRBJ2-7	TRBV11-2	CASSPGTGWYEQYF